This TCR beta chain comes out of a study of PD-1 blockade in classical Hodgkin lymphoma (dated by TCRdb to the early 2020s). Regarding the research as a whole: Nivolumab dosing was 3 mg/kg intravenously every 2 weeks, continuing until either disease progression or unacceptable toxicity. A peripheral blood immune signature of response to PD-1 blockade in classical Hodgkin lymphoma was defined using TCR beta sequencing and CyTOF. Results the study describes overall, beyond this receptor: Newly diagnosed patients were reported to have lower baseline TCR diversity than healthy donors, and relapsed/refractory patients were reported to have lower baseline TCR diversity still. The study covered only a single clinical trial cohort, and the causes of the repertoire differences, possibly disease activity or prior therapy, were still not defined. Trial patients with a complete response had baseline diversity similar to that of newly diagnosed patients, while partial responders and progressors had significantly lower diversity. Lower diversity was observed in patients in whom nivolumab was started less than 1 year after ASCT, and these patients were excluded from later analyses so that confounding by immune reconstitution would be avoided. By C4D1, a significant rise was seen in CD4+ TCR diversity but not in CD8+ TCR diversity (p=0.0027 vs p=0.16), and the rise was most apparent among complete responders (p=0.02).

The germline V gene (reference sequence) yields MNHNY for CDR1 and SVGAGI for CDR2. Its CDR3 holds 16 amino acids, cysteine through phenylalanine. Only the CDR3 part of the read is kept: 48 bases, read in frame from the first base. V loses 4 bases at its end and J loses 2 bases; junction bases beyond the gene matches: 3. Turning to this clone: The antigen it recognizes is unknown. Per-nucleotide qualities are absent, and no much larger clonotype sits a single base away.

The time point label on this specimen signifies: cycle 1 day 1 (C1D1), immediately before nivolumab initiation. Every trial patient had relapsed after autologous stem cell transplantation, and cohorts A, B and C differed in prior brentuximab vedotin exposure. The trial cohort comprised approximately 55 patients with relapsed/refractory classical Hodgkin lymphoma whose best overall responses were complete response, partial response or progressive disease. Single-agent nivolumab was administered to trial patients in the multi-cohort phase II CheckMate 205 trial. An independent review committee assessed best overall response by applying the 2007 International Working Group response criteria. PBMCs from the trial were collected at three points: immediately before nivolumab initiation (C1D1), and during therapy at cycle 2 day 1 and cycle 4 day 1. Peripheral blood was collected in 8 mL Vacutainer Cell Preparation Tubes, from which PBMCs were isolated by centrifugation and then cryopreserved.

The Qiagen DNeasy kit was used to extract genomic DNA from unsorted PBMCs and from the negatively selected CD4+ and CD8+ fractions. TCR beta CDR3 regions were amplified by immunoSEQ multiplex PCR using primers annealing to V and J segments. A synthetic immune receptor repertoire was used to minimize amplification bias, and any remaining bias was removed computationally after sequencing. The original methods were these. Custom Python scripts were used to quantify repertoire diversity as the Shannon entropy index. Unsorted, CD4+ and CD8+ repertoires were examined separately, except in combined analyses, for which CD4+ and CD8+ sequences were merged in silico. A clone counted as expanded when the clone's frequency after treatment rose at least 2-fold relative to C1D1, and clones undetected at baseline were given a pseudocount of 0.5. Singleton clones were defined as clones with 0 or 1 copy at C1D1, and non-singleton clones were defined as clones with 2 or more copies. Clones expanded in unsorted samples were assigned a CD4+, CD8+ or unknown annotation through matching of protein sequences in sorted samples from the same patient. Wilcoxon tests were applied to paired samples to test diversity changes from C1D1 to C4D1. Here the immuneACCESS table is served through TCRdb, limited to in-frame sequences with V and J called. Missing clones are a known gap in these copies; in checked studies unresolved V genes cover under half, and the rest lacks a known reason. The V and J calls and clone size come from that table; D and trimming were worked out from the DNA. The table for this sample lists some 13,000 clones; about 91% of them were counted only once. About 10% of the sample is in the top ten clones.

Here the chain combines TRBV6-6 and TRBJ2-3, with 13 bases in between that match TRBD2. Sequenced material: peripheral blood mononuclear cells (PBMCs), taken at baseline. This sequence originates from a human donor with classical Hodgkin lymphoma. CDR3 loop: CASSSTSGGHTDTQYF. At the DNA level, the sequence is TGTGCCAGCAGTTCGACTAGCGGGGGGCACACAGATACGCAGTATTTT.